These T cell receptor beta chains were read from a single sample in a study of blood T cell repertoires in COVID-19. TCRdb's table, derived via immunoSEQ multiplex PCR, lists solely in-frame clones and lacks some. The sample includes 14,000 or so clones, around four fifths of them seen just once. The sample was peripheral blood. Receptors were obtained from a woman aged 55-69 years with acute or convalescent COVID-19. Each CDR3 is given with its conserved first and last residue. A D gene is named only where the DNA matches it firmly.

CDR3nt	CDR3aa	v_gene	j_gene	len	d_gene
TGTGCCAGCAGCGTAGATGAGGGGGCGGGACAGACCCAGTACTTC	CASSVDEGAGQTQYF	TRBV9	TRBJ2-5	15	.
TGTGCCAGCAGCTTAGCCACAGGGATAAGGAGTGAAGCTTTCTTT	CASSLATGIRSEAFF	TRBV7-2	TRBJ1-1	15	.
TGTGCCAGCACCGCGTTGGACTTAAACACCGGGGAGCTGTTTTTT	CASTALDLNTGELFF	TRBV6-5	TRBJ2-2	15	.
TGTGCCAGCAGCTCTGAAGGAGGGGACCACTACGAGCAGTACTTC	CASSSEGGDHYEQYF	TRBV21-1	TRBJ2-7	15	.
TGTGCCAGCAGCTTAGAATACAGGGCTATGAACACTGAAGCTTTCTTT	CASSLEYRAMNTEAFF	TRBV7-2	TRBJ1-1	16	.
TGCAGCGTTGAAGGACCGGGACAGGGTCGAGGTGGCTACACCTTC	CSVEGPGQGRGGYTF	TRBV29-1	TRBJ1-2	15	TRBD1
TGTGCCAGCAGCACTGGGGCGGACAGGGCCTCCTATAGCAATCAGCCCCAGCATTTT	CASSTGADRASYSNQPQHF	TRBV21-1	TRBJ1-5	19	.
TGTGCCAGCAGTCTAGGACAGCCCTACGAGCAGTACTTC	CASSLGQPYEQYF	TRBV6-5	TRBJ2-7	13	.
TGCGCCAGCAGCCTCAGGGGGCAGGGGGCGGGGAACACTGAAGCTTTCTTT	CASSLRGQGAGNTEAFF	TRBV5-1	TRBJ1-1	17	TRBD1
TGTGCCAGCAGCCCCTGGACTAGCGGGTTCTACGAGCAGTACTTC	CASSPWTSGFYEQYF	TRBV14	TRBJ2-7	15	TRBD2
TGTGCCAGCAGCCTAGTGTTACGTGAGGCCAGGGCAACTAATGAAAAACTGTTTTTT	CASSLVLREARATNEKLFF	TRBV7-6	TRBJ1-4	19	.